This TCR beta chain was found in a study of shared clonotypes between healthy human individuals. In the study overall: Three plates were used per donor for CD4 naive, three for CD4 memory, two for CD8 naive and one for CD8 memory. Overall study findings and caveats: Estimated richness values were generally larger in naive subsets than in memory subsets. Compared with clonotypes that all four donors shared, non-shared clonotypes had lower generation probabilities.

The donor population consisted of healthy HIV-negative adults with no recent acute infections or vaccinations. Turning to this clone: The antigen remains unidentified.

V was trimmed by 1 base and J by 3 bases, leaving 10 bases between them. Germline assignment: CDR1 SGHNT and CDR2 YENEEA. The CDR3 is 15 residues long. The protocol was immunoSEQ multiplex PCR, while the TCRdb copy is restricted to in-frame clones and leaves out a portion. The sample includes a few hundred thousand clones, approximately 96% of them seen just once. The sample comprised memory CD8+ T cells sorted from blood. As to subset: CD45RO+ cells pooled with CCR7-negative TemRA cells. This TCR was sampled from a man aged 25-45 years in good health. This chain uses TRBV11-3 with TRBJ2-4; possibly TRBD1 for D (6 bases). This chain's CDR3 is CASSLGRGDKNIQYF. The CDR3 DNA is TGTGCCAGCAGCTTAGGCAGGGGAGACAAAAACATTCAGTACTTC.